The 6 T cell receptor beta chains presented below share a single source sample, sequenced in a study of breast tumors, draining lymph nodes, adjacent tissues. TCRdb independently ran MiXCR on the multiplex PCR reads; one entry per CDR3 protein. The table shows a few hundred thousand distinct CDR3 sequences, with roughly a third occurring only once. Breast cancer patients provided tissue from their axillary draining lymph nodes. The sample taken for sequencing was axillary lymph node tissue. These TCRs come from a female donor with breast cancer. Some clones in this sample may be carry-over from other donors' samples.

As regards this clonotype: Given the absence of the conserved phenylalanine or tryptophan at the CDR3 end, a read error is likely. Because the CDR3's place on the DNA is in doubt, the DNA is left out and the CDR3 is given as listed by TCRdb. The V call is TRBV5-1, the J call TRBJ1-3; TRBD1 reflects the table's D call only, with no check against the DNA. A total of 8 residues make up the CDR3, ends included. Germline CDR1 and CDR2: SGHRS and YFSETQ. The CDR3 protein is CASRPTGL.

This clonotype showed up many times. The chain links TRBV5-1 to TRBJ1-2; 7 nucleotides agree with TRBD1. V was pared by 3 bases and J by 1 base, with 6 bases of the junction left unmatched. Germline V CDR1 and CDR2: SGHRS, YFSETQ. CDR3 size: 15 residues. CDR3 residues: CASSWGQRFNYGYTF. Written as DNA, the CDR3 is TGCGCCAGCAGCTGGGGACAGCGATTTAACTATGGCTACACCTTC.

Ten or more counts support this clonotype. The rearrangement links TRBV10-3 to TRBJ2-1; 7 bases fit TRBD1. Trimming took 4 bases from V and 0 from J; bases not matched to a gene: 9. Germline V gene sequence: CDR1 ENHRY, CDR2 SYGVKD. The CDR3 covers 17 residues. CDR3 DNA: TGTGCCATCAGTGGTGGGACAGCCTCGAGCTCCTACAATGAGCAGTTCTTC. It is translated as CAISGGTASSSYNEQFF.

V gene TRBV7-2 combines with J gene TRBJ1-5; D call uncertain. Trimming took 4 bases from V and 4 from J, leaving 14 bases between them. Germline CDR1 is SGHTA and CDR2 is FQGNSA. The length of the CDR3 is 15 residues. CDR3 sequence: CASSSSGSVNQPQHF. Here the CDR3 DNA reads TGTGCCAGCAGCTCCTCGGGCTCAGTGAATCAGCCCCAGCATTTT.

At least ten counts were recorded for this clonotype. The chain carries TRBV9 and TRBJ2-7; weak D call: TRBD1 (5 bases). Germline values: CDR1 SGDLS, CDR2 YYNGEE. This CDR3 has 13 amino acids. V dropped 0 bases and J dropped 5 bases, with 9 bases sitting between them. This chain's CDR3 is CASSVGGENEQYF. The CDR3, as DNA: TGTGCCAGCAGCGTAGGGGGCGAGAACGAGCAGTACTTC.

This clonotype occurred many times. The chain carries TRBV7-9 and TRBJ2-1, with 8 bases aligning to TRBD2. CDR1 and CDR2 (germline): SEHNR, FQNEAQ (reference sequence). V gave up 0 bases and J gave up 0 bases; unmatched junction bases: 7. CDR3 size: 18 residues. The CDR3 DNA sequence: TGTGCCAGCAGCTTAGCGGGTCGGGGGGGAGTCTCCTACAATGAGCAGTTCTTC. It is translated as CASSLAGRGGVSYNEQFF.